This TCR beta chain was identified during a study of blood T cell repertoires in COVID-19. Under the authors' procedure: Nucleated cell counts were estimated from reference gene primer amplification. Sequencing was performed with immunoSEQ multiplex PCR; in TCRdb, only in-frame clones are kept and a portion is missing. The V and J calls and clone size are taken from that table; D and trimming were inferred from the DNA. The sample lists approximately 210,000 clones; around 90% were seen once. This CDR3 spans 15 amino acids. The V gene's germline CDR1 is SGHTA and CDR2 FQGNSA. V lost 4 bases to trimming and J lost 5 bases, with 15 bases between them. Ages ranged from about 18 to 89 years, with residence in about two dozen US areas. Researchers sorted participants into cohorts using their self-reported clinical history.

The sequence derives from a woman younger than 45 who had recovered from COVID-19. Input material: PBMCs or T cells enriched from blood (not recorded which). The chain carries TRBV7-2 and TRBJ1-5; weak D call: TRBD1 (5 bases). The CDR3 protein is CASSWRSGGDQPQHF. The DNA for the CDR3 is TGTGCCAGCAGCTGGAGGTCGGGGGGGGATCAGCCCCAGCATTTT.